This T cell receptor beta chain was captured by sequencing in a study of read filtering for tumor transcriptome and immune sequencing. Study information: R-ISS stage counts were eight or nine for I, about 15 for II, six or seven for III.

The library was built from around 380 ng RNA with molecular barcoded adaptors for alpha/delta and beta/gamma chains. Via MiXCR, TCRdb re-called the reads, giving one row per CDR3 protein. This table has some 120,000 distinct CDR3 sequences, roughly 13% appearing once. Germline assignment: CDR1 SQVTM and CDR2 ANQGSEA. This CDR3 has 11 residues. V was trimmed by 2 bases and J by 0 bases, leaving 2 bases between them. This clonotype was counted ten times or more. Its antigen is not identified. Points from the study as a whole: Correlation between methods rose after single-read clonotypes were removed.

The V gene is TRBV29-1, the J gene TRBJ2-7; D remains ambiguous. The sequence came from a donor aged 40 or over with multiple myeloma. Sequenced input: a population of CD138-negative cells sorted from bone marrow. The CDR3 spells CSVELSYEQYF. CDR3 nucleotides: TGCAGCGTTGAACTCTCCTACGAGCAGTACTTC.